Listed here are 12 T cell receptor beta chains from one sample, sequenced in a study of shared clonotypes between healthy human individuals. The method was immunoSEQ multiplex PCR; TCRdb's version includes in-frame clones alone and lacks a portion of them. The sample has about 990,000 clones; about 80% are singletons. Sequencing was performed on memory CD4+ T cells from PBMCs. Subset indicated: CD45RA-negative fraction. These receptors were obtained from a man between 18 and 35 years old in good health. Some clones in this sample may be carry-over from other donors' samples.

V gene TRBV6-4 combines with J gene TRBJ2-1; D perhaps matches TRBD1 (6 bases). Germline CDR1 and CDR2: MRHNA and SNTAGT. Trimming took 6 bases from V and 9 from J, leaving 18 bases between them. This CDR3 contains 14 residues. CDR3 sequence (DNA): TGTGCCAGCAGAACTAACAGGGCCATGGGTGAGCAGTTCTTC. It specifies CASRTNRAMGEQFF.

This chain links TRBV5-1 with TRBJ2-3; 11 bases agree with TRBD2. Germline loops: CDR1 SGHRS, CDR2 YFSETQ. V gave up 5 bases and J gave up 12 bases; unmatched junction bases: 14. CDR3 length equals 15 residues. The CDR3 DNA follows: TGCGCCAGCAGACTGGGGAAGACTAGCGGGACGGTCCAGTATTTT. It yields the protein CASRLGKTSGTVQYF.

A remark on this clone: The sample has other DNA sequences that encode this CDR3 too. CDR3 region: CASSELLALNNEQFF. In DNA, the CDR3 is TGTGCCAGCAGTGAACTTCTAGCGTTGAACAATGAGCAGTTCTTC. The rearrangement joins TRBV2 to TRBJ2-1; D might be TRBD2 (6 bases). Trimming left V 2 bases short and J 5 bases short, with 13 bases between. CDR3 length equals 15 residues. The V gene's germline CDR1 is SNHLY and CDR2 FYNNEI.

The rearrangement joins TRBV19 to TRBJ1-5; 8 nucleotides line up with TRBD1. CDR3 length: 16 residues. The germline gives CDR1 LNHDA, CDR2 SQIVND (reference sequence). V was clipped by 6 bases and J by 6 bases; unmatched bases: 13. The CDR3 loop is CASSVGPGGWFQPQHF. The CDR3 DNA sequence: TGTGCCAGTAGCGTAGGACCAGGGGGCTGGTTTCAGCCCCAGCATTTT.

The CDR3 nucleotides are TGTGCTAGTGGCCCCGGGACGACAGATACGCAGTATTTT. Its protein product is CASGPGTTDTQYF. The rearrangement joins TRBV12-5 to TRBJ2-3; tentatively, D is TRBD1 or TRBD2 (5 bases each). The CDR3 runs 13 residues. Trimming took off 6 bases at V and 3 bases at J, with 10 bases between the two ends. Per germline, CDR1 LGHNT and CDR2 FRNRAP.

The V gene is TRBV7-3, the J gene TRBJ1-1, with no clear D. CDR3 size: 14 residues. Germline CDR1 reads SGHTA; CDR2 reads FQGTGA. The ends were cut back, 2 bases at V and 3 bases at J, with 10 bases in the middle. The CDR3 spells CASSLLPSYTEAFF. DNA of the CDR3: TGTGCCAGCAGCTTACTCCCGTCTTACACTGAAGCTTTCTTT.

The V gene is TRBV30, the J gene TRBJ2-7, with 10 bases identical to TRBD1. V trimming: 2 bases; J trimming: 10 bases; junction bases outside the gene matches: 8. Germline V gives CDR1 GTSNPN, CDR2 SVGIG (reference sequence). The CDR3 sequence is 13 residues long. This CDR3 reads CAWSTPGTGVQYF. In DNA, the CDR3 is TGTGCCTGGAGTACCCCAGGGACAGGGGTTCAGTACTTC.

V is TRBV29-1 and J is TRBJ2-7, with TRBD1 identical over 8 bases. Germline CDR1 reads SQVTM; CDR2 reads ANQGSEA. This CDR3 contains 16 residues. J gave up 2 bases and V 0 bases, and 9 bases lay outside the gene matches. CDR3 residues: CSVEDRDRGQTYEQYF. CDR3 DNA sequence: TGCAGCGTTGAAGACCGCGACAGGGGTCAAACCTACGAGCAGTACTTC.

This CDR3 is CASNRGGALNQPQHF. CDR3 in DNA: TGTGCCAGCAACAGGGGGGGGGCTCTCAATCAGCCCCAGCATTTT. The genes are TRBV6-1 and TRBJ1-5; TRBD1 agrees at 8 bases. V was pared by 7 bases and J by 3 bases, with 8 bases of the junction left unmatched. The CDR3 is 15 amino acids. Per the germline V gene, CDR1 is MNHNS and CDR2 is SASEGT.

This clone came up many times. The identical CDR3 is also encoded by other nucleotide sequences in the sample. The rearrangement links TRBV30 to TRBJ1-5; tentative D call: TRBD1 (5 bases). Trimming shortened V by 0 bases and J by 6 bases, and 9 bases separated the two germline ends. Germline V gives CDR1 GTSNPN, CDR2 SVGIG (reference sequence). This CDR3 contains 13 residues. The CDR3 region is CAWSVTGRQPQHF. CDR3 bases: TGTGCCTGGAGTGTAACGGGGCGTCAGCCCCAGCATTTT. The full variable domain, its missing parts supplied by reference TRBV30 and TRBJ1-5, is SQTIHQWPATLVQPVGSPLSLECTVEGTSNPNLYWYRQAAGRGLQLLFYSVGIGQISSEVPQNLSASRPQDRQFILSSKKLLLSDSGFYLCAWSVTGRQPQHFGDGTRLSIL.

The sample holds a few counts of this clone. The CDR3 is CASSFGQGVHGYTF. For the CDR3, the DNA is TGTGCCAGCAGCTTTGGACAGGGCGTACATGGCTACACCTTC. J is TRBJ1-2 and V is TRBV7-9, with 8 bases that match TRBD1. With V trimmed by 3 bases and J by 6 bases, 6 bases remained unmatched. Germline-derived CDR1 and CDR2 are SEHNR and FQNEAQ (reference sequence). There are 14 residues in the CDR3.

V is TRBV5-1 and J is TRBJ2-3, with TRBD1 identical over 10 bases. Germline loops: CDR1 SGHRS, CDR2 YFSETQ. J lost 4 bases, V lost 4 bases, and 3 bases had no gene match. The CDR3 consists of 14 residues. CDR3 nucleotides: TGCGCCAGCAGCGTCGGGACAGGGGCAGATACGCAGTATTTT. The encoded protein is CASSVGTGADTQYF.